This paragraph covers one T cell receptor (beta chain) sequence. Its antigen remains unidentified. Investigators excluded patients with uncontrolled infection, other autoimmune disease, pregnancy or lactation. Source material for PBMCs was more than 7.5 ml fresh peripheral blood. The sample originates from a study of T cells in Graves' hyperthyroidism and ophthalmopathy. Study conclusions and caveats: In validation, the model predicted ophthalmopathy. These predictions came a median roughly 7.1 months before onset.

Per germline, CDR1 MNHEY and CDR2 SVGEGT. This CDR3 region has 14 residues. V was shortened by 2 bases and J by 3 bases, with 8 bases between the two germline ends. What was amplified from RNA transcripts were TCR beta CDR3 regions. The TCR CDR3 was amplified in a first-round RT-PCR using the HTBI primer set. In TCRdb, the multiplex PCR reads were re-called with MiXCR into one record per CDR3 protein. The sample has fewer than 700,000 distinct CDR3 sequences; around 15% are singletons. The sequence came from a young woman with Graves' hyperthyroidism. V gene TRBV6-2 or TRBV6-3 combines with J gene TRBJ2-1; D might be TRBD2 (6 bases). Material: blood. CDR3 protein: CASSYAGNYNEQFF. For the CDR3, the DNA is TGTGCCAGCAGTTACGCGGGAAACTACAATGAGCAGTTCTTC.